The sequence of this T cell receptor (beta chain) was determined in a study of regulatory T cells in long-lasting Graves disease. Study-level points and caveats: Persistent disease preferred TRBV28, TRBJ1-2 and TRBJ2-5; new disease, TRBV20-1 and TRBJ2-1.

Indicated time point: newly diagnosed GD, antithyroid drugs for less than 3 months. The TCR library used RNA extracted from PBMCs. There are many counts of this clonotype. As yet, its antigen is unknown. Germline CDR1 and CDR2: SGHAT and FQNNGV. The CDR3 length is 14 residues. Combining iRepertoire HTBI primers with Arm-PCR of CDR3 regions, the authors built TCR beta libraries. TCRdb itself ran the multiplex PCR reads through MiXCR, one entry per CDR3 protein. The sample has around 420,000 distinct CDR3 sequences; approximately 15% are singletons. These data also featured in a second study, about T cells in Graves' hyperthyroidism and ophthalmopathy. That paper states: The study defined stable Graves' hyperthyroidism as no ophthalmopathy progression within 18 months. In simple terms, a model built on 13 V-J features told ophthalmopathy apart from stable hyperthyroidism.

The origin of this receptor is a woman between 35 and 50 years old with Graves disease. This chain joins TRBV11-2 and TRBJ2-5; D gene ambiguous. Judging by the DNA end, TRBJ2-1 fits better; the J call may be wrong. The specimen was peripheral blood mononuclear cells (PBMCs), collected at new diagnosis, from a patient treated with antithyroid drugs. CDR3 loop: CASSLESLVGEQFF. Written as DNA, the CDR3 is TGTGCCAGCAGCTTAGAGTCCTTAGTTGGTGAGCAGTTCTTC.